Presented here are 25 T cell receptor beta chains from one specimen sequenced in a study of blood T cell repertoires in COVID-19. The method was immunoSEQ multiplex PCR; TCRdb's version includes in-frame clones alone and lacks a portion of them. The sample carries approximately 85,000 clones, 85% to 95% recorded once. Sequenced input: peripheral blood. All receptors derive from a woman in her sixties or seventies with active COVID-19.

This chain joins TRBV30 and TRBJ2-5, with TRBD2 matching over 11 bases. With 8 bases clipped from V and 2 bases from J, the junction kept 10 bases outside the gene matches. CDR1 is GTSNPN and CDR2 is SVGIG in the germline V gene (reference sequence). CDR3 size: 15 residues. DNA of the CDR3: TGTGCCGGGGGACCGACTAGCGGGATACAAGAGACCCAGTACTTC. Its translation is CAGGPTSGIQETQYF.

The chain carries TRBV7-9 and TRBJ2-7; D perhaps matches TRBD1 (5 bases). CDR3 length: 12 amino acids. Trimming removed 4 bases at V and 3 bases at J, with 7 bases between. CDR1 and CDR2 (germline): SEHNR, FQNEAQ (reference sequence). The CDR3 DNA is TGTGCCAGCAGCTCAGGGTACTACGAGCAGTACTTC. Translated: CASSSGYYEQYF.

This clone was detected a few times. The V and J genes are TRBV4-1 and TRBJ2-1; possibly TRBD2 for D (6 bases). Looked up from germline, CDR1 is MGHRA and CDR2 is YSYEKL. The CDR3 is 14 amino acids. V was cut by 6 bases and J by 2 bases, with 11 bases left in between. The DNA for the CDR3 is TGCGCCAGCAGGGAGGGGCCCGCCTACAATGAGCAGTTCTTC. Protein: CASREGPAYNEQFF.

This clone appeared a single time. This chain joins TRBV24-1 and TRBJ2-1; TRBD1 matches at 11 bases. Germline CDR1 reads KGHDR; CDR2 reads SFDVKD. Trimming cost V 2 bases and J 7 bases; bases outside gene matches: 6. This CDR3 comprises 16 residues. CDR3 coding DNA: TGTGCCACCAGTGATTCCGGGGACAGGGGGGGGAATGAGCAGTTCTTC. As protein: CATSDSGDRGGNEQFF.

V gene TRBV18 combines with J gene TRBJ2-1; D not certain. The CDR3 length is 14 residues. Germline V lookup: CDR1 KGHSH, CDR2 LQKENI. Trimming pared 5 bases from V and 4 bases from J, leaving 12 bases between. The CDR3: CASSTTQGYNEQFF. In DNA, the CDR3 is TGTGCCAGCTCAACGACTCAAGGATACAATGAGCAGTTCTTC. Supplemented by reference TRBV18 and TRBJ2-1, the full variable domain reads NAGVMQNPRHLVRRRGQEARLRCSPMKGHSHVYWYRQLPEEGLKFMVYLQKENIIDESGMPKERFSAEFPKEGPSILRIQQVVRGDSAAYFCASSTTQGYNEQFFGPGTRLTVL.

The chain employs TRBV6-5 and TRBJ2-2, with TRBD1 matching over 9 bases. Germline CDR1 MNHEY, CDR2 SVGAGI. Trimming cost V 2 bases and J 7 bases; bases outside gene matches: 5. The CDR3 covers 15 residues. The CDR3 region is CASSYGTGGFGELFF. In DNA, the CDR3 is TGTGCCAGCAGTTACGGTACAGGGGGCTTCGGGGAGCTGTTTTTT.

This clone was counted once. V usage is TRBV18 and J usage is TRBJ1-5; D is perhaps TRBD1 (5 bases). This CDR3 has 15 residues. CDR1 is KGHSH and CDR2 is LQKENI in the germline V gene. V lost 3 bases, J lost 1 base, and 10 bases lay in between. In DNA form, the CDR3 reads TGTGCCAGCTCACCGGCAGGGCAAAGCAATCAGCCCCAGCATTTT. The encoded protein is CASSPAGQSNQPQHF.

The V and J genes are TRBV5-4 and TRBJ2-1, with 10 positions matching TRBD1. This CDR3 spans 17 amino acids. In germline, CDR1 is SGHNT, CDR2 YYREEE (reference sequence). V shed 0 bases and J 3 bases; nucleotides not matched to a gene: 6. The CDR3 DNA reads TGTGCCAGCAGCTTGGGGACAGGGGGAGGGGTCTACAATGAGCAGTTCTTC. This sequence encodes CASSLGTGGGVYNEQFF. The whole variable domain, filled in from reference TRBV5-4 and TRBJ2-1, reads ETGVTQSPTHLIKTRGQQVTLRCSSQSGHNTVSWYQQALGQGPQFIFQYYREEENGRGNFPPRFSGLQFPNYSSELNVNALELDDSALYLCASSLGTGGGVYNEQFFGPGTRLTVL.

The gene calls are TRBV5-1 and TRBJ2-5; 10 positions match TRBD1. V was pared by 7 bases and J by 3 bases, with 0 bases of the junction left unmatched. The CDR3 length is 12 residues. Germline loops: CDR1 SGHRS, CDR2 YFSETQ. The CDR3: CASGTGEETQYF. As DNA, the CDR3 is TGCGCCAGCGGGACAGGGGAAGAGACCCAGTACTTC.

This chain uses TRBV19 with TRBJ2-3, with a weak D call TRBD2 (5 bases). CDR1 and CDR2 (germline): LNHDA, SQIVND (reference sequence). The CDR3 covers 15 residues. Trimming cost V 1 base and J 2 bases, with 10 bases left between them. CDR3 in amino acids: CASSIASPYTDTQYF. DNA for the CDR3: TGTGCCAGTAGTATAGCTAGCCCGTACACAGATACGCAGTATTTT.

The J gene is TRBJ1-1, the V gene TRBV9, with no clear D. Trimming took 4 bases from V and 4 from J, leaving 11 bases between them. The CDR3 extends over 13 amino acids. Germline CDR1 SGDLS, CDR2 YYNGEE. CDR3: CASSPAWATEAFF. In DNA form, the CDR3 reads TGTGCCAGCAGCCCCGCCTGGGCCACTGAAGCTTTCTTT.

This rearrangement joins TRBV4-3 to TRBJ1-1; D unresolved. The V and J ends lost 0 bases and 3 bases respectively, with 11 bases between them. The CDR3 extends over 15 amino acids. CDR1 LGHNA and CDR2 YSLEER come from the germline V gene. CDR3 loop: CASSQDLGSHTEAFF. CDR3 nucleotides: TGCGCCAGCAGCCAAGATCTGGGCAGTCACACTGAAGCTTTCTTT.

The chain recombines TRBV19 with TRBJ1-1; D remains unclear. CDR3 size: 13 residues. The germline CDR1 and CDR2 sequences are LNHDA and SQIVND (reference sequence). V lost 5 bases, J lost 1 base, and 8 bases lay in between. CDR3 loop: CASSPGKNTEAFF. For the CDR3, the DNA is TGTGCCAGTAGTCCCGGGAAGAACACTGAAGCTTTCTTT.

This clone came up a few times. The genes are TRBV18 and TRBJ2-3, with 14 nucleotides matching TRBD2. The CDR3 has 17 residues. Germline CDR1 reads KGHSH; CDR2 reads LQKENI. V dropped 3 bases and J dropped 2; count of bases not matched to a gene: 4. The CDR3 region is CASSPGLAGVITDTQYF. The CDR3 coding sequence is TGTGCCAGCTCACCGGGACTAGCGGGAGTTATCACAGATACGCAGTATTTT.

The V and J genes are TRBV5-1 and TRBJ2-7; D is ambiguous. This CDR3 contains 12 residues. Trimming took 8 bases from V and 3 from J, leaving 12 bases between them. CDR1 is SGHRS and CDR2 is YFSETQ in the germline V gene. The CDR3 coding sequence is TGCGCCAGTGGAGTTGGAGACTACGAGCAGTACTTC. Amino acid sequence: CASGVGDYEQYF.

The chain carries TRBV5-5 and TRBJ1-6, with TRBD1 matching over 7 bases. Germline CDR1 SGHKS, CDR2 YYEKEE (reference sequence). V dropped 1 base and J dropped 0; count of bases not matched to a gene: 10. This CDR3 has 19 amino acids. CDR3 nucleotide sequence: TGTGCCAGCAGCTTGTATCGGACAGGCTCGAGCTCCTATAATTCACCCCTCCACTTT. As protein: CASSLYRTGSSSYNSPLHF.

The chain recombines TRBV11-2 with TRBJ2-1; 10 bases match TRBD2. Looked up from germline, CDR1 is SGHAT and CDR2 is FQNNGV. The CDR3 contains 16 residues. V was pared by 5 bases and J by 8 bases, with 12 bases of the junction left unmatched. The CDR3 sequence: CASSPTSGSGVYEQFF. In nucleotides, the CDR3 is TGTGCCAGCAGCCCGACTAGCGGGTCGGGTGTCTATGAGCAGTTCTTC. Full variable domain (remainder filled in from reference TRBV11-2 and TRBJ2-1): EAGVAQSPRYKIIEKRQSVAFWCNPISGHATLYWYQQILGQGPKLLIQFQNNGVVDDSQLPKDRFSAERLKGVDSTLKIQPAKLEDSAVYLCASSPTSGSGVYEQFFGPGTRLTVL.

The rearrangement joins TRBV27 to TRBJ1-5; the match to TRBD1 covers 8 bases. CDR1 and CDR2 (germline): MNHEY, SMNVEV (reference sequence). J gave up 2 bases and V 3 bases, and 0 bases lay outside the gene matches. CDR3 size: 14 residues. In nucleotides, the CDR3 is TGTGCCAGCAGTTTGGACAGGGGCAATCAGCCCCAGCATTTT. This gives the protein CASSLDRGNQPQHF.

The chain joins TRBV5-1 to TRBJ1-4, with D possibly TRBD1 on 6 matching bases. From germline, CDR1 is SGHRS and CDR2 YFSETQ. The CDR3 consists of 14 residues. V lost 5 bases, J lost 8 bases, and 16 bases lay in between. The DNA of the CDR3 is TGCGCCAGCAGTTCTCAGGGGATGCGGGAAAAACTGTTTTTT. Its translation: CASSSQGMREKLFF.

V and J are TRBV6-5 and TRBJ2-7; the D gene is possibly TRBD1 (6 bases). V lost 2 bases to trimming and J lost 9 bases, with 11 bases between them. Germline loops: CDR1 MNHEY, CDR2 SVGAGI. The CDR3 sequence is 12 residues long. The CDR3 bases are TGTGCCAGCAGTTACCCAACAGGGCGGCAGTACTTC. It is translated as CASSYPTGRQYF.

The chain carries TRBV5-4 and TRBJ2-1; weak D call: TRBD2 (7 bases). V lost 3 bases and J lost 7, with 20 bases in between. The CDR3 contains 16 residues. CDR1 SGHNT and CDR2 YYREEE come from the germline V gene (reference sequence). CDR3 amino acids: CASSSGPGASGNEQFF. CDR3 coding DNA: TGTGCCAGCAGCTCGGGGCCGGGGGCTAGCGGAAATGAGCAGTTCTTC.

This chain connects TRBV2 to TRBJ1-1; D call uncertain. The V and J ends lost 6 bases and 4 bases respectively, with 6 bases between them. Looked up from germline, CDR1 is SNHLY and CDR2 is FYNNEI. The CDR3 loop spans 11 amino acids. This CDR3 is CASRSTTEAFF. As DNA, the CDR3 is TGTGCCAGCAGGAGTACCACTGAAGCTTTCTTT.

This clone was observed a single time. J is TRBJ2-7 and V is TRBV18, with D maybe TRBD1 (7 bases). Germline V lookup: CDR1 KGHSH, CDR2 LQKENI. CDR3 length: 13 amino acids. Trimming pared 4 bases from V and 2 bases from J, leaving 9 bases between. This CDR3 is CASSRGTAYEQYF. The CDR3 region has the DNA TGTGCCAGCTCACGCGGGACAGCCTACGAGCAGTACTTC.

The V gene is TRBV19, the J gene TRBJ1-1; a weak D match, TRBD1 (5 bases). The CDR3 totals 15 residues. From germline, CDR1 is LNHDA and CDR2 SQIVND (reference sequence). Trimming stripped 4 bases from V and 0 bases from J, with 12 bases between. CDR3 sequence (DNA): TGTGCCAGTAGTACTCGGGGGGTTTTGAACACTGAAGCTTTCTTT. Translating gives CASSTRGVLNTEAFF.

The CDR3 DNA follows: TGTGCCAGCACCCAAAGGGGGTTCACCACTGAAGCTTTCTTT. Its translation is CASTQRGFTTEAFF. J is TRBJ1-1 and V is TRBV11-3, with D possibly TRBD1 on 6 matching bases. Between the trimmed V and J ends, which lost 7 bases and 4 bases, there was a span of 16 bases. Per germline, CDR1 SGHNT and CDR2 YENEEA. The CDR3 covers 14 residues.